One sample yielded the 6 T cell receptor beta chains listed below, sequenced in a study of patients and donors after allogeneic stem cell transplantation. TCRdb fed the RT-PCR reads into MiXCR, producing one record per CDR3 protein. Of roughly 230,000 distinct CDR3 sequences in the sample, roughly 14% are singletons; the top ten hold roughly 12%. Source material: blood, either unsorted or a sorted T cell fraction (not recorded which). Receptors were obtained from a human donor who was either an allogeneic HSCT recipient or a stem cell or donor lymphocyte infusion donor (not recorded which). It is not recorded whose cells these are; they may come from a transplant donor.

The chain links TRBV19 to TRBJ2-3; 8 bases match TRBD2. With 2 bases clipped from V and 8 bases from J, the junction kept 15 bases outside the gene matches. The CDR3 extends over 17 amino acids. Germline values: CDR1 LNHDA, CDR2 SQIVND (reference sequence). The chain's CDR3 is CASSIPNLGGGRGTQYF. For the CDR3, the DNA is TGTGCCAGTAGTATACCCAACCTGGGCGGGGGGCGAGGTACGCAGTATTTT.

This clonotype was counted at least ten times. CDR3 residues: CASSQETGEQYF. CDR3 sequence (DNA): TGTGCCAGCAGCCAAGAGACGGGTGAGCAGTACTTC. This chain uses TRBV3-1 with TRBJ2-7, with unresolved D. V dropped 0 bases and J dropped 7 bases, with 7 bases sitting between them. The CDR3 has 12 amino acids. Germline assignment: CDR1 LGHDT and CDR2 YNNKEL (reference sequence).

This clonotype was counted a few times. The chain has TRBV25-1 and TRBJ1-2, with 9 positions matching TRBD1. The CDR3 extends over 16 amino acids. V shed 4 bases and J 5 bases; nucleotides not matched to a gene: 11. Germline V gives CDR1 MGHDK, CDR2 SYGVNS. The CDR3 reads CASSGYRGQLGYGYTF. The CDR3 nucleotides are TGTGCCAGCAGTGGTTACAGGGGGCAGTTAGGATATGGCTACACCTTC.

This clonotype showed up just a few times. The CDR3 DNA reads as TGTGCCAGTAGTACCCCCATGGTGCAGGTCGAACGAAACACCATATATTTT. Protein sequence: CASSTPMVQVERNTIYF. The rearrangement links TRBV19 to TRBJ1-3; no reliable D call. There are 17 residues in the CDR3. Trimming cost V 4 bases and J 5 bases, with 21 bases left between them. Germline values: CDR1 LNHDA, CDR2 SQIVND (reference sequence).

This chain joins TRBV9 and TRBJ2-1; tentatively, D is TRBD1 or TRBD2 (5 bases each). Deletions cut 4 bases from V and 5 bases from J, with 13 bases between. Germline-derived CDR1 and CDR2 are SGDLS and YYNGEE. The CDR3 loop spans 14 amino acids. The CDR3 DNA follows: TGTGCCAGCAGCCCCGGGACGCGAGACAATGAGCAGTTCTTC. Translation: CASSPGTRDNEQFF.

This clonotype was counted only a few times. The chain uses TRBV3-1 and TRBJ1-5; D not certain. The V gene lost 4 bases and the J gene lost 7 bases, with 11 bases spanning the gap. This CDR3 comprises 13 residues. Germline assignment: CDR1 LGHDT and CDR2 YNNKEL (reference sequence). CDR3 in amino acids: CASSPDGVQPQHF. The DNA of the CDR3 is TGTGCCAGCAGCCCAGACGGGGTCCAGCCCCAGCATTTT.